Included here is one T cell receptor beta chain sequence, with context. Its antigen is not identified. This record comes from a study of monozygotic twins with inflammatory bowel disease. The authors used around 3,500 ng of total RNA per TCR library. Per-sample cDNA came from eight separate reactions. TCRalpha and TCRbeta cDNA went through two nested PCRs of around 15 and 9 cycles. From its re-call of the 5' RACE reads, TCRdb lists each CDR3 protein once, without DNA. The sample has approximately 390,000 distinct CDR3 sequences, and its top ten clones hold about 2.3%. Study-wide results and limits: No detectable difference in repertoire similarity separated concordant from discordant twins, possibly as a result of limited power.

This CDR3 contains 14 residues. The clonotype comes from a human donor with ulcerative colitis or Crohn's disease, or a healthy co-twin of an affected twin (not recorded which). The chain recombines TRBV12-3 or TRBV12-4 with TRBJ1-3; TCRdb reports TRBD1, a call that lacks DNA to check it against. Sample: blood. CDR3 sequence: CASCYSGQRNTIYF.